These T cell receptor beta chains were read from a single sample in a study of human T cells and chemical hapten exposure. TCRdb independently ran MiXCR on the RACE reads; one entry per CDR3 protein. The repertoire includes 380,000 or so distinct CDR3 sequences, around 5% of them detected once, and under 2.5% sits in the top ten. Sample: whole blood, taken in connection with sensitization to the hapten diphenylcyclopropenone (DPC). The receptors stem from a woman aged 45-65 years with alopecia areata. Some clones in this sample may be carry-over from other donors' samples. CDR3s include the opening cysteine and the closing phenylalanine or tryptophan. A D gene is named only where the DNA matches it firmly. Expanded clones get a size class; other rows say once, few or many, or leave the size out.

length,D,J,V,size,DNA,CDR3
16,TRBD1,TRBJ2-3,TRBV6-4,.,TGTGCCAGCAAACGACAGGGTGGGGACCCCACAGATACGCAGTATTTT,CASKRQGGDPTDTQYF
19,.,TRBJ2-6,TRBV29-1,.,TGCAGCGTTGAAGAAACCATAGGGGTAACAAACTCTGGGGCCAACGTCCTGACTTTC,CSVEETIGVTNSGANVLTF
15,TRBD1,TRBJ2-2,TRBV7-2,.,TGTGCCAGCACTAAAGGGGGCGCGAAATCCGGGGAGCTGTTTTTT,CASTKGGAKSGELFF
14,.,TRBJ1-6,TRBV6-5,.,TGTGCCACAAATACGGGAGGAGAAAATTCACCCCTCCACTTT,CATNTGGENSPLHF
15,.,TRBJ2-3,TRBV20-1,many,TGCAGTGCTAGAGATGAACGGGTGAGCACAGATACGCAGTATTTT,CSARDERVSTDTQYF
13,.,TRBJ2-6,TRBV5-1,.,TGCGCCAGCAGCGTGGGGGCGACCAACGTCCTGACTTTC,CASSVGATNVLTF
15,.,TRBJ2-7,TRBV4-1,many,TGCGCCAGCAGCCAAGCCCTCGGCAGCTCCTACGAGCAGTACTTC,CASSQALGSSYEQYF
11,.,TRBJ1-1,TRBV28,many,TGTGCCAGCAGGGGGGGAACTGAAGCTTTCTTT,CASRGGTEAFF
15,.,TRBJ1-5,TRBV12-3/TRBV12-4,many,TGTGCCAGCAGCCGTCACGGGATAAAACATCAGCCCCAGCATTTT,CASSRHGIKHQPQHF
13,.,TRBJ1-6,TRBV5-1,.,TGCGCCAGCAGATCGCCCAATAATTCACCCCTCCACTTT,CASRSPNNSPLHF
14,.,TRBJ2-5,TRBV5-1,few,TGCGCCAGCAGCTTGAGAGAAGGCTACGAGACCCAGTACTTC,CASSLREGYETQYF
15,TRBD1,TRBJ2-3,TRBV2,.,TGTGCCAGCAGTAAGGGACAGTTTTCCACAGATACGCAGTATTTT,CASSKGQFSTDTQYF
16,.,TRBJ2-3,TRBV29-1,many,TGCAGCGTTGAAGATCCAGGGCCTCGCGGCACAGATACGCAGTATTTT,CSVEDPGPRGTDTQYF
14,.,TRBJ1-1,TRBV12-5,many,TGTGCTAGTGGTTTCTCAGGGTGGGACACTGAAGCTTTCTTT,CASGFSGWDTEAFF
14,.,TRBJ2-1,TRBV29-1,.,TGCAGCGTTGATGGCGGCAGCTCCTACAATGAGCAGTTCTTC,CSVDGGSSYNEQFF
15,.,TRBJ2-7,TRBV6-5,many,TGTGCCAGCAGTTACAGGAGGACCGGTACCTACGAGCAGTACTTC,CASSYRRTGTYEQYF
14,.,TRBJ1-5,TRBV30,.,TGTGCCTGGAGTGCTGGGTTAAGCAATCAGCCCCAGCATTTT,CAWSAGLSNQPQHF
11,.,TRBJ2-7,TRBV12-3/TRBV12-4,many,TGTGCCAGCAGCTATCAGCGGGAGCAGTACTTC,CASSYQREQYF
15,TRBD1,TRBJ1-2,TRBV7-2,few,TGTGCCAGCAGCTCTCAGACAGGGATCGACTATGGCTACACCTTC,CASSSQTGIDYGYTF
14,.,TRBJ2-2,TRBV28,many,TGTGCCAGCAGTTTTAGGGTGAACACCGGGGAGCTGTTTTTT,CASSFRVNTGELFF
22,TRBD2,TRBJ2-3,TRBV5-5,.,TGTGCCAGCAGCGTAGGGGGGCTGAGCGGGAGCCTAGTCGGAGAATTCACAGATACGCAGTATTTT,CASSVGGLSGSLVGEFTDTQYF
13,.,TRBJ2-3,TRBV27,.,TGTGCCAGCAGCATCCTTGTCGGGGCCTCTGAGTATTTT,CASSILVGASEYF